This T cell receptor beta chain was obtained from a study of prognosis after radiotherapy for stage I lung cancer. Multiplex PCR, run in two rounds, amplified TCR beta CDR3 from genomic DNA. Gene-specific TRBV and TRBJ primers were used in PCR round one. A single record per CDR3 protein comes from TCRdb applying MiXCR to the multiplex PCR reads. The sample consists of about 14,000 distinct CDR3 sequences, roughly 25% of them appearing once. Between the trimmed V and J ends, which lost 6 bases and 5 bases, there was a span of 13 bases. The CDR3 has 12 amino acids. In germline, CDR1 is SQVTM, CDR2 ANQGSEA. This clonotype was counted ten times or more.

The TCR was taken from a donor over 45 with non-small cell lung cancer. The gene calls are TRBV29-1 and TRBJ1-1, with a possible D match to TRBD1 (6 bases). The specimen comprised PBMCs, sampled before or after stereotactic body radiation therapy (not recorded which). Here the CDR3 reads CSVEKDRTEAFF. The CDR3 DNA is TGCAGCGTAGAAAAAGACAGGACTGAAGCTTTCTTT.